This T cell receptor (beta chain) came from a study of blood T cell repertoires in COVID-19. About the research overall: The United States, Italy and Spain provided the acute and convalescent COVID-19 samples. The analysed material was cDNA or gDNA that came from T cells, B-cell-depleted T cells, or PBMCs.

In the original processing: Amplification of reference gene primers was used by the study to estimate nucleated cell counts. Repertoires were generated with immunoSEQ multiplex PCR, while TCRdb's copy carries only in-frame clones and drops some. V and J calls and clone size come straight from that table; D and trimming were deduced from the DNA. Here the sample spans 350,000 to 450,000 clones, roughly 85% being singletons. The CDR3 consists of 16 residues. The V gene's germline CDR1 is MNHEY and CDR2 SMNVEV (reference sequence). V lost 3 bases to trimming and J lost 4 bases, with 18 bases between them.

The rearrangement uses TRBV27 and TRBJ2-5; D is unresolved. The sample taken for sequencing was peripheral blood. The clonotype originates from a woman between 18 and 30 years old with acute or convalescent COVID-19. The CDR3 here is CASSLGPTQTRETQYF. The CDR3 DNA reads TGTGCCAGCAGTTTGGGCCCAACTCAGACCCGAGAGACCCAGTACTTC.